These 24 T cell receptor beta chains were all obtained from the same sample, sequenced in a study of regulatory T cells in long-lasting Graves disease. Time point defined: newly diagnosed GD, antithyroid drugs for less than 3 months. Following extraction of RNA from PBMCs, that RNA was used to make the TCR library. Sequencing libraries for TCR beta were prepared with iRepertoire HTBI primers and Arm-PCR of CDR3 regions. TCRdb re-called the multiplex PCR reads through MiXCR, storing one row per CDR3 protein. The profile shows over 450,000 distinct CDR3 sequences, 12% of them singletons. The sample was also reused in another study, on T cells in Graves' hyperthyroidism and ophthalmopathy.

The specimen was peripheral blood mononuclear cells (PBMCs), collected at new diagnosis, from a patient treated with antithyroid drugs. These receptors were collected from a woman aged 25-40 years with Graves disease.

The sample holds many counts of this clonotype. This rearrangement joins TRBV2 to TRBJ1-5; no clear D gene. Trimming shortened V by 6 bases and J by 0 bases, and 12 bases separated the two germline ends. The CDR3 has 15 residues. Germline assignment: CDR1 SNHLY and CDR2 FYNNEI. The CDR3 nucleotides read TGTGCCAGCAGGATGCGAGAGAATAGCAATCAGCCCCAGCATTTT. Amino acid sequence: CASRMRENSNQPQHF.

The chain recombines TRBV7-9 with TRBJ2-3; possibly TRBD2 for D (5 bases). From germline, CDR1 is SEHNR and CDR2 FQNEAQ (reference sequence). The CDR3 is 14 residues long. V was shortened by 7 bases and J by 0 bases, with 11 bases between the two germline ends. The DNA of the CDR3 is TGTGCCAGCATGACTACCACTAGCACAGATACGCAGTATTTT. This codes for CASMTTTSTDTQYF.

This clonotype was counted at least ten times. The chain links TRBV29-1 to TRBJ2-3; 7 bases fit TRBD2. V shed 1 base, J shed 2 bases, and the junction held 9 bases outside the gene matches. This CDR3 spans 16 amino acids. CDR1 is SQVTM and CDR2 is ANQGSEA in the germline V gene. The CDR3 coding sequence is TGCAGCGTTGAAGTAACTCAGCGGGGTCACACAGATACGCAGTATTTT. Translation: CSVEVTQRGHTDTQYF.

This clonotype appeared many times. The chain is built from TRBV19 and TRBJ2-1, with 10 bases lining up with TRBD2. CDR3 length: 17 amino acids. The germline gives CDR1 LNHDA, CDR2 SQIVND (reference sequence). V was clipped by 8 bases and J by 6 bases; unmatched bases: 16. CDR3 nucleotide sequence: TGTGCCAGTGAATGGAATTGGGGGGCTAGCGGGAGCAATGAGCAGTTCTTC. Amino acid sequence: CASEWNWGASGSNEQFF.

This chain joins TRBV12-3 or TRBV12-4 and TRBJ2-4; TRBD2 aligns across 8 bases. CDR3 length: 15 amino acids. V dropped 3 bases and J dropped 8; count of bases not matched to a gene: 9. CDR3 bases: TGTGCCAGCAGTTTTACTTGGAGCGGGAGTTACATTCAGTACTTC. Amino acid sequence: CASSFTWSGSYIQYF.

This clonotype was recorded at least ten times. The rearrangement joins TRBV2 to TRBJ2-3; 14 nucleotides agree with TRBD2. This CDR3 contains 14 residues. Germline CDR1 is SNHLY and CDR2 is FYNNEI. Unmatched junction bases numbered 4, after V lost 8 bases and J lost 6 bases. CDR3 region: CASRRLAGGDTQYF. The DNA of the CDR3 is TGTGCCAGCCGACGACTAGCGGGAGGGGATACGCAGTATTTT.

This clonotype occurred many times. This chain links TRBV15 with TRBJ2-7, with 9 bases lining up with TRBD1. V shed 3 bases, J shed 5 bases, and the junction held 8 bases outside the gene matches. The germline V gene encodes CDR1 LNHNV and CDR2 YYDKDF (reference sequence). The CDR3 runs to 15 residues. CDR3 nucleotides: TGTGCCACCAGCAGCGGGACAGGGAACAGCCACGAGCAGTACTTC. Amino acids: CATSSGTGNSHEQYF.

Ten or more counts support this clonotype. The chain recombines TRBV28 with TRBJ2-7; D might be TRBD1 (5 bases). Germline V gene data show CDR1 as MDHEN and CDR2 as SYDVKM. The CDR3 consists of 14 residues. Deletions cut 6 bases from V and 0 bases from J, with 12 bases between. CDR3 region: CASSQGARSYEQYF. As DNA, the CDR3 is TGTGCCAGCAGCCAAGGGGCTCGCTCCTACGAGCAGTACTTC.

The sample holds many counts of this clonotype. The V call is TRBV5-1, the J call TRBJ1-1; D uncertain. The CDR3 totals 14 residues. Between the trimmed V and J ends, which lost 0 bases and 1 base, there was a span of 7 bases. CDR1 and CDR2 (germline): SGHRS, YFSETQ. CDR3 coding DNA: TGCGCCAGCAGCTTGGCCATCCGGAACACTGAAGCTTTCTTT. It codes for CASSLAIRNTEAFF. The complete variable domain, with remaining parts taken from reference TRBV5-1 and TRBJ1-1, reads KAGVTQTPRYLIKTRGQQVTLSCSPISGHRSVSWYQQTPGQGLQFLFEYFSETQRNKGNFPGRFSGRQFSNSRSEMNVSTLELGDSALYLCASSLAIRNTEAFFGQGTRLTVV.

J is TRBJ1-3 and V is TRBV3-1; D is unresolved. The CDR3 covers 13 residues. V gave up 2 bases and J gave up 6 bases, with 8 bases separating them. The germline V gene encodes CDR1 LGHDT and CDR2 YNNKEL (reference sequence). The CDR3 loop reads CASSQYAENTIYF. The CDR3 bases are TGTGCCAGCAGCCAATACGCCGAAAACACCATATATTTT.

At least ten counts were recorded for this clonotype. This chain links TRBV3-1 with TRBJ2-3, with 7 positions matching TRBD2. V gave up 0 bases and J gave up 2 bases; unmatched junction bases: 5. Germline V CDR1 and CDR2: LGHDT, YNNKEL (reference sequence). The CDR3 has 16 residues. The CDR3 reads CASSQEAGLTTDTQYF. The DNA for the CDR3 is TGTGCCAGCAGCCAAGAGGCGGGACTAACCACAGATACGCAGTATTTT.

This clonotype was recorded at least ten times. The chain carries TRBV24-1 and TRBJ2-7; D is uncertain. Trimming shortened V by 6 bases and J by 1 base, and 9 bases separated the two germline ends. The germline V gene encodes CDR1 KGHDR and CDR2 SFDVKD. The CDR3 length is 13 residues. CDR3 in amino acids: CATSRIGSYEQYF. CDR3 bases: TGTGCCACCAGTCGGATAGGGTCCTACGAGCAGTACTTC.

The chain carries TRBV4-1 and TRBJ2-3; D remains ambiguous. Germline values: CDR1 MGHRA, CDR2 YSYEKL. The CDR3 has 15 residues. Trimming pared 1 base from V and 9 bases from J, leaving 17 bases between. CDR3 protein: CASSQVGVMFGTQYF. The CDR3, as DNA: TGCGCCAGCAGCCAAGTTGGGGTTATGTTCGGGACGCAGTATTTT.

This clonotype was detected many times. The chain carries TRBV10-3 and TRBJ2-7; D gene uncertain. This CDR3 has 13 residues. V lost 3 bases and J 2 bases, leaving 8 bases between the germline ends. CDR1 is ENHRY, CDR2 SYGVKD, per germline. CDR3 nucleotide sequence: TGTGCCATCAGTGAAAGGGATCCCTACGAGCAGTACTTC. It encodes CAISERDPYEQYF.

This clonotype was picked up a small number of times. The CDR3 nucleotides are TGTGCCAGCATTTGGGCGGCTAGCACAGATACGCAGTATTTT. Translating gives CASIWAASTDTQYF. The chain uses TRBV6-2 or TRBV6-3 and TRBJ2-3; D call uncertain. The CDR3 totals 14 residues. Per germline, CDR1 MNHEY and CDR2 SVGEGT. Trimming pared 7 bases from V and 0 bases from J, leaving 11 bases between.

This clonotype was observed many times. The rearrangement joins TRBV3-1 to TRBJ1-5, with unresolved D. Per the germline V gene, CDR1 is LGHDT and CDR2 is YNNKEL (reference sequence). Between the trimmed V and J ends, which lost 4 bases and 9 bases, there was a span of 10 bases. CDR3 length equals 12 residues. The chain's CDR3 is CASSRSEGPQHF. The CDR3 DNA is TGTGCCAGCAGCCGGTCTGAGGGGCCCCAGCATTTT.

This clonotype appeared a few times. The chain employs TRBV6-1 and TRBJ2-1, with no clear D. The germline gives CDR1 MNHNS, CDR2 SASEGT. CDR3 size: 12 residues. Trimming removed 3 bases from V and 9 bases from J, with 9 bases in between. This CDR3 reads CASSDPWLEQFF. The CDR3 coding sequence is TGTGCCAGCAGTGACCCATGGCTTGAGCAGTTCTTC.

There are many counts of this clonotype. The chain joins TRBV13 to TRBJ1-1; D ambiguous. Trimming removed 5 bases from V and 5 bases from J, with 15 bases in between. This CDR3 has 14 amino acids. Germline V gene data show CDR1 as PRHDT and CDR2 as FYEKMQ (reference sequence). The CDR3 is CASSPQIRGTEAFF. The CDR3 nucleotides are TGTGCCAGCAGCCCCCAGATCCGTGGGACTGAAGCTTTCTTT.

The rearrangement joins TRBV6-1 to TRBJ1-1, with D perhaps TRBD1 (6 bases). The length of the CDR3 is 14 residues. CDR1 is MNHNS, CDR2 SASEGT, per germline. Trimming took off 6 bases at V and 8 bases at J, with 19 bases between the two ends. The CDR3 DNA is TGTGCCAGCAGCCGAGACGGACAGCGAAGGGAAGCTTTCTTT. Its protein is CASSRDGQRREAFF.

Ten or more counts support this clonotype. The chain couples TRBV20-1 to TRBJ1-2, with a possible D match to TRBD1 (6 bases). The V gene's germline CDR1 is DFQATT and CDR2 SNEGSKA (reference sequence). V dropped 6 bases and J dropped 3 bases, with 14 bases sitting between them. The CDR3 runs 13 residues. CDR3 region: CSATTRTDYGYTF. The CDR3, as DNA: TGCAGTGCAACAACCCGGACAGACTATGGCTACACCTTC.

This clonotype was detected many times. The CDR3 coding sequence is TGTGCCTGGACCGGGAGCTATGGCTACACCTTC. It specifies CAWTGSYGYTF. The rearrangement uses TRBV30 and TRBJ1-2, with D hard to call. The germline V and J ends were trimmed by 4 bases and 4 bases, with 7 bases remaining between them. The germline CDR1 and CDR2 sequences are GTSNPN and SVGIG (reference sequence). CDR3 size: 11 residues. Variable domain in full (rest from reference TRBV30 and TRBJ1-2): SQTIHQWPATLVQPVGSPLSLECTVEGTSNPNLYWYRQAAGRGLQLLFYSVGIGQISSEVPQNLSASRPQDRQFILSSKKLLLSDSGFYLCAWTGSYGYTFGSGTRLTVV.

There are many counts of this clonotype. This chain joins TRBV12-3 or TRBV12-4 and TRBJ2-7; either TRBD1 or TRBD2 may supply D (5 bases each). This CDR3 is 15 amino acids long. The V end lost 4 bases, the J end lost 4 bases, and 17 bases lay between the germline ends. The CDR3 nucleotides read TGTGCCAGCAGTTCCCAACCGGGACCACTTTACGAGCAGTACTTC. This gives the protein CASSSQPGPLYEQYF.

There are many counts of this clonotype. This CDR3 is CASSRPGEQYF. Here the CDR3 DNA reads TGTGCCAGCAGCAGACCGGGAGAGCAGTACTTC. The chain uses TRBV28 and TRBJ2-7, with D possibly matching TRBD2 (5 bases). This CDR3 is built from 11 residues. Trimming took off 6 bases at V and 7 bases at J, with 10 bases between the two ends. Germline CDR1 reads MDHEN; CDR2 reads SYDVKM.

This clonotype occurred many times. The CDR3 DNA is TGTGCCAGCAGCTTATGGACTAGCGGGGTATACAATGAGCAGTTCTTC. Translated, it gives CASSLWTSGVYNEQFF. The rearrangement links TRBV7-3 to TRBJ2-1; 12 bases align to TRBD2. Germline values: CDR1 SGHTA, CDR2 FQGTGA. The junction had 3 bases not matched to a gene; V was cut back by 2 bases and J by 4 bases. CDR3 length: 16 amino acids.